A selection of T cell receptor beta chains follows, all from one sample in a study of blood T cells in healthy people across ages. TCRdb reanalysed the 5' RACE reads using MiXCR and keeps one entry per CDR3 protein. The sample holds roughly 1,500,000 distinct CDR3 sequences, roughly 30% seen once. The specimen sequenced was blood. The receptors originated from a young woman in good health. Both conserved end residues are part of each CDR3. A D gene is named only where the DNA matches it firmly. Size values are once, few and many counts, or a class for expanded clones, and some rows have none.

j_call | d_call | v_call | clone_size | cdr3_aa | cdr3_nt
TRBJ2-3 | TRBD2 | TRBV29-1 | many | CSVAGLAVGGTDTQYF | TGCAGCGTCGCGGGTCTAGCGGTCGGGGGCACAGATACGCAGTATTTT
TRBJ2-5 | NA | TRBV4-1 | many | CASSQGGTSIETQYF | TGCGCCAGCAGCCAAGGCGGGACTTCCATAGAGACCCAGTACTTC
TRBJ1-3 | NA | TRBV7-9 | few | CASSRGAGNTIYF | TGTGCCAGCAGCCGAGGAGCCGGAAACACCATATATTTT
TRBJ2-1 | TRBD1 | TRBV25-1 | few | CASSVIRDRGRSYNEQFF | TGTGCCAGCAGTGTCATCCGGGACAGGGGAAGATCCTACAATGAGCAGTTCTTC
TRBJ1-5 | NA | TRBV6-1 | few | CASSAPGVRVIQPQHF | TGTGCCAGCAGTGCCCCCGGCGTCAGGGTGATACAGCCCCAGCATTTT
TRBJ2-3 | TRBD2 | TRBV9 | NA | CASSGGLAGGSTDTQYF | TGTGCCAGCAGCGGGGGACTAGCGGGGGGGAGCACAGATACGCAGTATTTT
TRBJ1-6 | TRBD1 | TRBV4-1 | few | CASSQGGTGYGVGSPLHF | TGCGCCAGCAGCCAAGGCGGGACAGGGTATGGGGTTGGCTCACCCCTCCACTTT
TRBJ1-2 | NA | TRBV3-1 | few | CASSLPRGAGGYTF | TGTGCCAGCAGCCTACCCCGGGGGGCTGGTGGCTACACCTTC
TRBJ2-7 | TRBD1 | TRBV7-9 | NA | CASSSDREPGEQYF | TGTGCCAGCAGCTCCGACAGGGAACCTGGCGAGCAGTACTTC
TRBJ2-1 | NA | TRBV9 | NA | CASSVAAFSYNEQFF | TGTGCCAGCAGCGTAGCGGCTTTCTCCTACAATGAGCAGTTCTTC
TRBJ2-7 | TRBD1 | TRBV11-1 | few | CASSATGTAYEQYF | TGTGCCAGCAGCGCTACCGGGACAGCTTACGAGCAGTACTTC
TRBJ2-2 | NA | TRBV10-3 | NA | CAISVTTPSTGELFF | TGTGCCATCAGTGTGACCACCCCGAGCACCGGGGAGCTGTTTTTT
TRBJ2-1 | TRBD2 | TRBV11-2 | NA | CDTQGLAGGWYNEQFF | TGTGACACCCAGGGACTAGCGGGGGGTTGGTACAATGAGCAGTTCTTC
TRBJ2-6 | TRBD1 | TRBV11-1 | many | CASSKQGAGANVLTF | TGTGCCAGCAGCAAGCAGGGGGCTGGGGCCAACGTCCTGACTTTC
TRBJ2-7 | NA | TRBV2 | NA | CASTGTLNHEQYF | TGTGCCAGCACCGGGACCCTAAACCACGAGCAGTACTTC
TRBJ2-7 | NA | TRBV18 | NA | CASSPFSRLLSYEQYF | TGTGCCAGCTCACCCTTTTCTAGACTGCTATCCTACGAGCAGTACTTC
TRBJ2-5 | TRBD2 | TRBV4-2 | few | CASSQDPAGGQETQYF | TGTGCCAGCAGCCAAGACCCAGCGGGGGGTCAAGAGACCCAGTACTTC
TRBJ2-1 | TRBD2 | TRBV3-1 | NA | CASSQGGLAVFNEQFF | TGTGCCAGCAGCCAAGGGGGACTAGCGGTCTTCAATGAGCAGTTCTTC
TRBJ1-5 | TRBD1 | TRBV12-3/TRBV12-4 | NA | CASSPTGDNQPQHF | TGTGCCAGCAGCCCGACAGGGGACAATCAGCCCCAGCATTTT
TRBJ1-1 | NA | TRBV7-2 | NA | CASSPKNTEAFF | TGTGCCAGCAGCCCCAAGAACACTGAAGCTTTCTTT
TRBJ2-5 | TRBD2 | TRBV25-1 | NA | CASSEYTASGSRYQETQYF | TGTGCCAGCAGTGAATATACGGCTAGCGGGAGCCGGTACCAAGAGACCCAGTACTTC
TRBJ1-2 | NA | TRBV15 | NA | CATSRDGTASNGYTF | TGTGCCACCAGCAGAGACGGTACTGCCTCTAATGGCTACACCTTC
TRBJ1-4 | NA | TRBV5-1 | NA | CASRQATATNEKLFF | TGCGCCAGCAGACAGGCAACCGCAACTAATGAAAAACTGTTTTTT
TRBJ2-6 | TRBD1 | TRBV6-2/TRBV6-3 | many | CASSGWTGGMSGANVLTF | TGTGCCAGCAGTGGGTGGACAGGGGGCATGTCTGGGGCCAACGTCCTGACTTTC
TRBJ2-5 | NA | TRBV4-1 | many | CASSQVGVSETQYF | TGCGCCAGCAGCCAAGTAGGAGTTTCGGAGACCCAGTACTTC
TRBJ1-5 | NA | TRBV20-1 | few | CSASPRGEREPQHF | TGCAGTGCTAGCCCGCGGGGGGAGAGAGAGCCCCAGCATTTT
TRBJ2-5 | TRBD2 | TRBV12-3/TRBV12-4 | NA | CASTSGRVAGAETQYF | TGTGCCAGCACTTCAGGGCGGGTAGCGGGAGCGGAGACCCAGTACTTC
TRBJ2-3 | NA | TRBV4-1 | NA | CASSPTWDLTDTQYF | TGCGCCAGCAGCCCTACCTGGGACTTGACAGATACGCAGTATTTT
TRBJ2-5 | NA | TRBV28 | NA | CASSKGSYQETQYF | TGTGCCAGCAGTAAAGGGAGCTACCAAGAGACCCAGTACTTC
TRBJ2-1 | NA | TRBV2 | NA | CASAPDSRGNEQFF | TGTGCCAGCGCCCCTGATTCAAGAGGGAATGAGCAGTTCTTC
TRBJ1-4 | TRBD1 | TRBV6-5 | NA | CASREGAATNEKLFF | TGTGCCAGCAGAGAGGGGGCCGCAACTAATGAAAAACTGTTTTTT
TRBJ2-7 | NA | TRBV7-9 | NA | CASGGASGYEQYF | TGTGCCAGCGGGGGAGCCTCGGGGTACGAGCAGTACTTC
TRBJ2-6 | NA | TRBV27 | NA | CASSSETGSGTNVLTF | TGTGCCAGCAGTTCCGAAACGGGCTCTGGGACCAACGTCCTGACTTTC
TRBJ1-4 | TRBD1 | TRBV20-1 | NA | CSAQYRGAGKLFF | TGCAGTGCGCAATACAGGGGCGCGGGCAAACTGTTTTTT
TRBJ2-1 | TRBD2 | TRBV7-9 | NA | CASSLGTSGPLSSYNEQFF | TGTGCCAGCAGCCTGGGGACTAGCGGACCCCTGAGCTCCTACAATGAGCAGTTCTTC
TRBJ2-3 | TRBD2 | TRBV9 | once | CASSIEAGVGTDTQYF | TGTGCCAGCAGCATAGAAGCGGGAGTTGGCACAGATACGCAGTATTTT
TRBJ2-1 | TRBD2 | TRBV12-3/TRBV12-4 | few | CASSLQGGVNEQFF | TGTGCCAGCAGTTTACAGGGAGGGGTCAATGAGCAGTTCTTC
TRBJ2-3 | NA | TRBV5-1 | NA | CASSLGVETIRTDTQYF | TGCGCCAGCAGCTTGGGTGTCGAAACCATTCGGACAGATACGCAGTATTTT
TRBJ1-5 | NA | TRBV5-5 | NA | CASSIAVNSNQPQHF | TGTGCCAGCAGCATAGCAGTCAATAGCAATCAGCCCCAGCATTTT
TRBJ2-3 | NA | TRBV30 | NA | CAWGGDPTLTDTQYF | TGTGCCTGGGGGGGTGATCCTACGCTCACAGATACGCAGTATTTT
TRBJ2-5 | NA | TRBV5-1 | NA | CASSFTSTKETQYF | TGCGCCAGCAGCTTCACCTCCACGAAAGAGACCCAGTACTTC
TRBJ2-7 | TRBD2 | TRBV6-2/TRBV6-3 | few | CASKVAGRDEQYF | TGTGCCAGCAAGGTAGCGGGACGCGACGAGCAGTACTTC
TRBJ2-5 | TRBD1 | TRBV4-1 | many | CASSHGDSEETQYF | TGCGCCAGCAGCCATGGGGACAGTGAAGAGACCCAGTACTTC
TRBJ1-2 | TRBD1 | TRBV7-9 | NA | CASSSGTGLYGYTF | TGTGCCAGCAGCTCCGGGACAGGGTTATATGGCTACACCTTC
TRBJ1-2 | TRBD1 | TRBV5-5 | once | CASRNPGQTYGYTF | TGTGCCAGCAGAAACCCGGGACAGACCTATGGCTACACCTTC
TRBJ1-1 | NA | TRBV28 | NA | CASSLQGREAFF | TGTGCCAGCAGTTTACAGGGAAGAGAAGCTTTCTTT
TRBJ1-1 | NA | TRBV3-1 | NA | CASSQPTGTPGTEAFF | TGTGCCAGCAGCCAACCCACGGGGACCCCGGGCACTGAAGCTTTCTTT
TRBJ2-5 | TRBD2 | TRBV20-1 | few | CSAKAGVNDRETQYF | TGCAGTGCTAAAGCGGGGGTAAATGATCGAGAGACCCAGTACTTC
TRBJ2-5 | NA | TRBV7-9 | few | CASSLVLGPETQYF | TGTGCCAGCAGCTTAGTATTAGGGCCCGAGACCCAGTACTTC